A selection of T cell receptor beta chains follows, all from one sample in a study of CD8 T cells in ankylosing spondylitis. Each CDR3 protein gets one entry after TCRdb re-called the 5' RACE reads with MiXCR. The sample carries 750,000 to 850,000 distinct CDR3 sequences, around 11% recorded once. Sequenced input: blood, either unsorted or a sorted T cell fraction (not recorded which). These receptors were collected from a male donor with ankylosing spondylitis. CDR3s include the opening cysteine and the closing phenylalanine or tryptophan. The D gene is left open where the match is weak. The size entry is marked missing in some rows and otherwise reads once, few, many or a size class.

clone size,J gene,V gene,D gene,CDR3 protein,CDR3 DNA
many,TRBJ2-5,TRBV4-2,NA,CASSQERAEGETQYF,TGTGCCAGCAGCCAAGAAAGGGCTGAGGGAGAGACCCAGTACTTC
few,TRBJ2-3,TRBV4-3,NA,CASSQERAIDTQYF,TGCGCCAGCAGCCAAGAAAGGGCTATAGATACGCAGTATTTT
NA,TRBJ2-7,TRBV5-5,TRBD2,CASSSTLSGSSFYEQYF,TGTGCCAGCAGCTCTACCCTTAGCGGGAGTTCCTTCTACGAGCAGTACTTC
NA,TRBJ2-3,TRBV7-9,TRBD2,CASSWTSGGPDTQYF,TGTGCCAGCAGCTGGACTAGCGGGGGCCCAGATACGCAGTATTTT
few,TRBJ2-6,TRBV20-1,NA,CSAWGHLGANVLTF,TGCAGTGCTTGGGGACATCTCGGGGCCAACGTCCTGACTTTC
few,TRBJ2-2,TRBV5-6,TRBD1,CASSRGQVNTGELFF,TGTGCCAGCAGCCGTGGACAGGTCAACACCGGGGAGCTGTTTTTT
few,TRBJ2-1,TRBV29-1,TRBD1,CSVSGQGYNEQFF,TGCAGCGTTTCTGGACAGGGGTACAATGAGCAGTTCTTC
few,TRBJ1-1,TRBV6-5,NA,CASSYSPSLPGAFF,TGTGCCAGCAGTTACTCCCCGAGTCTACCCGGCGCTTTCTTT
NA,TRBJ2-1,TRBV6-5,NA,CASSYGHLYNEQFF,TGTGCCAGCAGTTACGGGCACCTCTACAATGAGCAGTTCTTC
NA,TRBJ2-1,TRBV7-2,TRBD2,CASRPPGLADNEQFF,TGTGCCAGCAGGCCACCGGGACTAGCGGACAATGAGCAGTTCTTC
NA,TRBJ2-3,TRBV7-3,NA,CASSLKDFDDTQYF,TGTGCCAGCAGCCTCAAGGACTTCGACGATACGCAGTATTTT
NA,TRBJ1-5,TRBV13,NA,CASSITRGRDGVYSNQPQHF,TGTGCCAGCAGCATAACCCGAGGCCGGGACGGAGTCTATAGCAATCAGCCCCAGCATTTT
few,TRBJ2-7,TRBV15,NA,CATSRDRGPYEQYF,TGTGCCACCAGCAGAGATCGAGGGCCCTACGAGCAGTACTTC
NA,TRBJ2-5,TRBV20-1,NA,CSARGPAGKETQYF,TGCAGTGCTAGGGGTCCAGCGGGTAAAGAGACCCAGTACTTC
NA,TRBJ1-1,TRBV5-5,NA,CASSLLRVDEAFF,TGTGCCAGCAGCTTGTTAAGGGTTGATGAAGCTTTCTTT
NA,TRBJ2-3,TRBV6-2/TRBV6-3,NA,CASSQTPDTQYF,TGTGCCAGCAGTCAGACTCCAGATACGCAGTATTTT
few,TRBJ2-3,TRBV11-2,NA,CASSRPAVGSLSTDTQYF,TGTGCCAGCAGCCGTCCAGCAGTAGGGAGTCTTAGCACAGATACGCAGTATTTT
few,TRBJ1-3,TRBV12-3/TRBV12-4,NA,CASTLGTGNTIYF,TGTGCCAGCACTCTGGGGACGGGAAACACCATATATTTT
few,TRBJ2-2,TRBV7-3,NA,CASSLIPTGELFF,TGTGCCAGCAGCTTAATTCCCACCGGGGAGCTGTTTTTT
few,TRBJ2-3,TRBV7-3,TRBD2,CASSPNTGGLSDTQYF,TGTGCCAGCAGCCCAAACACGGGGGGGCTCTCAGATACGCAGTATTTT
few,TRBJ1-1,TRBV6-1,NA,CASSEEKIYTEAFF,TGTGCCAGCAGTGAGGAGAAAATTTACACTGAAGCTTTCTTT
few,TRBJ1-2,TRBV6-1,NA,CASSRRRDDGEANYGYTF,TGTGCCAGCAGTCGCAGAAGGGACGACGGAGAAGCTAACTATGGCTACACCTTC
NA,TRBJ2-1,TRBV7-9,TRBD2,CASSAMRGIAYNEQFF,TGTGCCAGCAGCGCCATGCGGGGGATTGCCTACAATGAGCAGTTCTTC